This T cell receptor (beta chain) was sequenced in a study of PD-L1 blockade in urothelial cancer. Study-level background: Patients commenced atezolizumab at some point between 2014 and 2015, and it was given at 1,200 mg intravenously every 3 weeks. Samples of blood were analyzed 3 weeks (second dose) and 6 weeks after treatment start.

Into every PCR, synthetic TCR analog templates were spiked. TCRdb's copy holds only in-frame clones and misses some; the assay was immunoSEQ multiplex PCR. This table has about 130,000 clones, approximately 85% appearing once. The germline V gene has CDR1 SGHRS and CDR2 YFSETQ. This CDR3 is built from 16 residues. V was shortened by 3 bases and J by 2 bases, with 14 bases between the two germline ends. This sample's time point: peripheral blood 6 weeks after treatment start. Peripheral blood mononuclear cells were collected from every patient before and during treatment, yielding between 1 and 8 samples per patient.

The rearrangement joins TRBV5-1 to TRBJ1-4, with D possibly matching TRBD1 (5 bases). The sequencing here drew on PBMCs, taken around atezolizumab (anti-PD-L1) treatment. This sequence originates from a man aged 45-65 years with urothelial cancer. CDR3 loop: CASSSPSGATNEKLFF. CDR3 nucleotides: TGCGCCAGCAGCTCACCCAGCGGGGCGACTAATGAAAAACTGTTTTTT. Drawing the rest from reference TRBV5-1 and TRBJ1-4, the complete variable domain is KAGVTQTPRYLIKTRGQQVTLSCSPISGHRSVSWYQQTPGQGLQFLFEYFSETQRNKGNFPGRFSGRQFSNSRSEMNVSTLELGDSALYLCASSSPSGATNEKLFFGSGTQLSVL.